This T cell receptor (beta chain) was documented in a study of blood T cells in healthy people across ages. Through a sample-barcoded 5' primer and a J-beta primer mix, a second PCR was run for roughly 7 to 12 cycles. TCRdb reprocessed the 5' RACE reads via MiXCR and lists one record per CDR3 protein. The sample holds roughly 570,000 distinct CDR3 sequences; 27% are singletons and the top ten take 18%. Germline CDR1 SGHDT, CDR2 YYEEEE. V was clipped by 5 bases and J by 5 bases, with 19 bases between them. The CDR3 extends over 15 amino acids. This receptor was identified in a woman in her 70s in good health. The chain couples TRBV5-6 to TRBJ2-5; D call uncertain. What was sequenced was blood. CDR3 protein: CASSSTLTAGETQYF. DNA for the CDR3: TGTGCCAGCAGTTCTACTTTGACGGCCGGGGAGACCCAGTACTTC.